Shown below are 20 T cell receptor beta chains from a single sample sequenced in a study of cytomegalovirus exposure and HLA in healthy donors. The PCR was carried out with 60 Vbeta primers and 13 Jbeta primers. Repertoires were generated with immunoSEQ multiplex PCR, while TCRdb's copy carries only in-frame clones and drops some. The data show about 93,000 clones, approximately 80% seen once. Sequenced: PBMCs. The origin of the receptors is a man in his fifties or sixties in good health and CMV-seronegative.

V is TRBV5-1 and J is TRBJ2-2, with 10 bases identical to TRBD2. The CDR3 is made up of 15 amino acids. The germline gives CDR1 SGHRS, CDR2 YFSETQ. The junction had 6 bases not matched to a gene; V was cut back by 4 bases and J by 6 bases. The chain's CDR3 is CASSLAGEGAGELFF. For the CDR3, the DNA is TGCGCCAGCAGCCTAGCGGGAGAGGGGGCCGGGGAGCTGTTTTTT.

V and J are TRBV28 and TRBJ1-5; weak D call: TRBD1 (6 bases). The CDR3 loop spans 14 amino acids. V gave up 5 bases and J gave up 3 bases, with 11 bases separating them. Germline V gene sequence: CDR1 MDHEN, CDR2 SYDVKM. The CDR3 nucleotides are TGTGCCAGCAGTGGGGGACACGCCAATCAGCCCCAGCATTTT. It encodes CASSGGHANQPQHF.

This clone was seen a single time. The gene calls are TRBV5-5 and TRBJ1-1; TRBD1 matches 9 bases. CDR3 length: 15 amino acids. The germline V gene encodes CDR1 SGHKS and CDR2 YYEKEE (reference sequence). Trimming removed 2 bases from V and 2 bases from J; junction bases left unmatched: 4. In DNA, the CDR3 is TGTGCCAGCAGCTTTCGGACAGGGGCTAACACTGAAGCTTTCTTT. Encoded protein: CASSFRTGANTEAFF.

V and J are TRBV7-2 and TRBJ1-2, with D perhaps matching TRBD1 (5 bases). Per germline, CDR1 SGHTA and CDR2 FQGNSA. This CDR3 spans 19 amino acids. Trimming removed 2 bases at V and 0 bases at J, with 22 bases between. CDR3 region: CASSLQGGLRIASNYGYTF. The CDR3 DNA sequence: TGTGCCAGCAGCTTACAGGGAGGACTCCGCATAGCGTCTAACTATGGCTACACCTTC.

This clone has only one observation. The genes are TRBV19 and TRBJ2-3, with 10 bases that match TRBD1. The germline gives CDR1 LNHDA, CDR2 SQIVND (reference sequence). CDR3 length: 18 residues. After removal of 5 bases from V and 1 base from J, the junction contained 12 bases not matched to a gene. Here the CDR3 reads CASSRPGQGPSGTDTQYF. CDR3 DNA: TGTGCCAGTAGTCGTCCGGGACAGGGGCCGTCGGGCACAGATACGCAGTATTTT.

The chain has TRBV10-3 and TRBJ2-3, with D maybe TRBD1 (5 bases). Deletions cut 7 bases from V and 2 bases from J, with 19 bases between. From germline, CDR1 is ENHRY and CDR2 SYGVKD. CDR3 length: 16 residues. In DNA, the CDR3 is TGTGCCATCACCGCTGAAAGGGGTACCAACACAGATACGCAGTATTTT. As protein: CAITAERGTNTDTQYF.

V is TRBV5-1 and J is TRBJ2-7; the match to TRBD2 covers 9 bases. The CDR3 spans 16 residues. V trimming: 3 bases; J trimming: 3 bases; junction bases outside the gene matches: 10. Germline assignment: CDR1 SGHRS and CDR2 YFSETQ. CDR3 sequence: CASSSLSGRPLYEQYF. CDR3 coding DNA: TGCGCCAGCAGCTCCCTTAGCGGGAGACCTCTCTACGAGCAGTACTTC.

V is TRBV19 and J is TRBJ1-5; 9 bases match TRBD1. Germline V gene lookup returns CDR1 LNHDA and CDR2 SQIVND (reference sequence). The CDR3 runs to 18 residues. With 5 bases clipped from V and 0 bases from J, the junction kept 11 bases outside the gene matches. CDR3 amino acids: CASSGDREEHSSNQPQHF. The CDR3 nucleotides are TGTGCCAGTAGTGGGGACAGGGAGGAACATTCTAGCAATCAGCCCCAGCATTTT.

The rearrangement links TRBV15 to TRBJ2-5; 11 bases are shared with TRBD1. The CDR3 extends over 15 amino acids. Germline loops: CDR1 LNHNV, CDR2 YYDKDF (reference sequence). The V and J ends lost 6 bases and 5 bases, in that order; junction bases with no gene match: 8. DNA of the CDR3: TGTGCCACCAGTCCGGACAGGGGGCGCGTGGAGACCCAGTACTTC. Residues: CATSPDRGRVETQYF.

J is TRBJ2-3 and V is TRBV7-3, with 11 bases identical to TRBD2. The length of the CDR3 is 16 residues. Per the germline V gene, CDR1 is SGHTA and CDR2 is FQGTGA. J was trimmed by 3 bases and V by 1 base; bases with no gene match: 3. The CDR3 protein is CASSLKLAGGTDTQYF. The CDR3 DNA reads as TGTGCCAGCAGCTTAAAGCTAGCGGGAGGTACAGATACGCAGTATTTT.

The chain carries TRBV30 and TRBJ2-7, with TRBD1 as a possible D gene (5 bases). This CDR3 spans 11 amino acids. Germline-derived CDR1 and CDR2 are GTSNPN and SVGIG (reference sequence). Trimming cost V 5 bases and J 4 bases, with 9 bases left between them. CDR3 loop: CAWQGLYEQYF. Here the CDR3 DNA reads TGTGCCTGGCAGGGTTTATACGAGCAGTACTTC. The variable domain in full, completed from reference TRBV30 and TRBJ2-7, reads SQTIHQWPATLVQPVGSPLSLECTVEGTSNPNLYWYRQAAGRGLQLLFYSVGIGQISSEVPQNLSASRPQDRQFILSSKKLLLSDSGFYLCAWQGLYEQYFGPGTRLTVT.

This sequence joins TRBV6-1 and TRBJ2-5, with D perhaps TRBD2 (5 bases). The CDR3 consists of 14 residues. V was cut by 5 bases and J by 2 bases, with 12 bases left in between. CDR1 and CDR2 from the germline V gene are MNHNS and SASEGT. The CDR3 region has the DNA TGTGCCAGCAGTAGCGGCAGTTTGCAAGAGACCCAGTACTTC. Its translation is CASSSGSLQETQYF.

The chain recombines TRBV7-9 with TRBJ2-7; D ambiguous. This CDR3 spans 17 amino acids. Germline V gene data show CDR1 as SEHNR and CDR2 as FQNEAQ (reference sequence). Trimming took off 1 base at V and 0 bases at J, with 16 bases between the two ends. CDR3 coding DNA: TGTGCCAGCAGCTTAGAAGGTGGCGGAACCCACTCCTACGAGCAGTACTTC. Encoded protein: CASSLEGGGTHSYEQYF.

The chain combines TRBV9 with TRBJ1-2; maybe TRBD1 (6 bases). Germline CDR1 and CDR2: SGDLS and YYNGEE. There are 15 residues in the CDR3. Trimming left V 0 bases short and J 2 bases short, with 11 bases between. The DNA of the CDR3 is TGTGCCAGCAGCGTAGCGGCAGGACAGAACTATGGCTACACCTTC. It translates to CASSVAAGQNYGYTF.

V usage is TRBV29-1 and J usage is TRBJ1-5; D gene uncertain. CDR3 length equals 13 residues. The germline CDR1 and CDR2 sequences are SQVTM and ANQGSEA. V lost 5 bases and J 0 bases, leaving 8 bases between the germline ends. CDR3 loop: CSVRRDSNQPQHF. In DNA, the CDR3 is TGCAGCGTTAGGAGAGATAGCAATCAGCCCCAGCATTTT.

V is TRBV29-1 and J is TRBJ1-6; maybe TRBD1 (6 bases). The CDR3 covers 14 residues. Per the germline V gene, CDR1 is SQVTM and CDR2 is ANQGSEA. V was trimmed by 6 bases and J by 3 bases, leaving 12 bases between them. CDR3 in amino acids: CSVRTAGYNSPLHF. CDR3 DNA: TGCAGCGTCCGGACAGCCGGCTATAATTCACCCCTCCACTTT.

The DNA for the CDR3 is TGTGCCAGCGCGGGACTAGCGGGACAAGATTACGAGCAGTACTTC. Its translation is CASAGLAGQDYEQYF. The chain has TRBV28 and TRBJ2-7, with TRBD2 identical over 13 bases. The CDR3 has 15 amino acids. The V gene end was trimmed by 8 bases and the J gene end by 4 bases; junction bases not matched to a gene: 8. The germline gives CDR1 MDHEN, CDR2 SYDVKM. Complete variable domain (other parts from reference TRBV28 and TRBJ2-7): DVKVTQSSRYLVKRTGEKVFLECVQDMDHENMFWYRQDPGLGLRLIYFSYDVKMKEKGDIPEGYSVSREKKERFSLILESASTNQTSMYLCASAGLAGQDYEQYFGPGTRLTVT.

This chain links TRBV10-1 with TRBJ2-7; 10 nucleotides match TRBD1. CDR1 is WNHNN and CDR2 is SYGVQD in the germline V gene (reference sequence). V trimming: 4 bases; J trimming: 1 base; junction bases outside the gene matches: 4. The CDR3 totals 15 residues. This CDR3 reads CASSVGQGGSYEQYF. The CDR3 DNA is TGCGCCAGCAGTGTAGGACAGGGGGGATCCTACGAGCAGTACTTC.

The V gene is TRBV27, the J gene TRBJ2-7, with D maybe TRBD2 (6 bases). The CDR3 totals 15 residues. V lost 6 bases and J 2 bases, leaving 17 bases between the germline ends. In germline, CDR1 is MNHEY, CDR2 SMNVEV (reference sequence). In DNA form, the CDR3 reads TGTGCCAGCAGGAGGGCGGGGTTATCAACCTACGAGCAGTACTTC. Translating gives CASRRAGLSTYEQYF.

This chain connects TRBV11-2 to TRBJ2-3; possibly TRBD1 for D (5 bases). Germline V gene sequence: CDR1 SGHAT, CDR2 FQNNGV. V lost 1 base to trimming and J lost 2 bases, with 13 bases between them. This CDR3 comprises 16 residues. In DNA form, the CDR3 reads TGTGCCAGCAGCTTAGGGTGGGGCAGGTCCACAGATACGCAGTATTTT. Translation gives CASSLGWGRSTDTQYF.